Below, 14 T cell receptor beta chains from the same sample are listed, as sequenced in a study of glioma-infiltrating T cells after dendritic cell vaccination. As to time point: after dendritic cell vaccination, including at tumor progression/relapse. The assay was immunoSEQ multiplex PCR, and TCRdb's table has in-frame clones only and misses some. The sample includes approximately 110,000 clones, about 90% of them seen just once. The sample consisted of blood, taken after dendritic cell vaccination. All receptors come from a human donor with glioblastoma.

The V call is TRBV14, the J call TRBJ2-7; perhaps TRBD2 as D (5 bases). This CDR3 spans 15 amino acids. V lost 4 bases and J lost 4, with 17 bases in between. The germline V gene has CDR1 SGHDN and CDR2 FVKESK. CDR3 loop: CASSPPGLRIYEQYF. DNA for the CDR3: TGTGCCAGCAGCCCGCCTGGACTGCGAATATACGAGCAGTACTTC.

The J gene is TRBJ1-1, the V gene TRBV7-9; weak D call: TRBD1 (5 bases). The CDR3 covers 13 residues. Germline V gene lookup returns CDR1 SEHNR and CDR2 FQNEAQ (reference sequence). The germline V and J ends were trimmed by 1 base and 3 bases, with 6 bases remaining between them. CDR3 in DNA: TGTGCCAGCAGCTTAGAGGGGCACACTGAAGCTTTCTTT. Translating it yields CASSLEGHTEAFF.

The chain joins TRBV7-9 to TRBJ2-7; 11 bases match TRBD2. The CDR3 runs to 15 residues. V gave up 2 bases and J gave up 3 bases; unmatched junction bases: 3. Germline loops: CDR1 SEHNR, CDR2 FQNEAQ (reference sequence). The CDR3 DNA follows: TGTGCCAGCAGCTTACTGACTAGCGGGAACTACGAGCAGTACTTC. This translates into CASSLLTSGNYEQYF.

This rearrangement joins TRBV4-2 to TRBJ2-7; 10 bases line up with TRBD2. Germline loops: CDR1 LGHNA, CDR2 YNFKEQ. The CDR3 length is 15 residues. V was clipped by 1 base and J by 2 bases; unmatched bases: 2. CDR3 in amino acids: CASSQASGGPYEQYF. The CDR3 DNA follows: TGTGCCAGCAGCCAAGCTAGCGGGGGTCCCTACGAGCAGTACTTC.

V usage is TRBV25-1 and J usage is TRBJ1-1; D call uncertain. V lost 7 bases to trimming and J lost 2 bases, with 11 bases between them. CDR1 and CDR2 from the germline V gene are MGHDK and SYGVNS. CDR3 length: 13 amino acids. CDR3 sequence: CASTTSVNTEAFF. The CDR3 DNA reads as TGTGCCAGCACCACCTCAGTCAACACTGAAGCTTTCTTT.

The rearrangement links TRBV4-1 to TRBJ2-1; 10 bases map to TRBD2. V lost 0 bases, J lost 0 bases, and 11 bases stayed unmatched. CDR1 and CDR2 from the germline V gene are MGHRA and YSYEKL. CDR3 length: 20 residues. The CDR3 coding sequence is TGCGCCAGCAGCCAAGATGCGATAGCGGGAGGCCTTAGCTCCTACAATGAGCAGTTCTTC. This gives the protein CASSQDAIAGGLSSYNEQFF.

J is TRBJ2-7 and V is TRBV7-9; TRBD1 is a possible D gene (5 bases). Trimming left V 7 bases short and J 3 bases short, with 16 bases between. This CDR3 spans 14 amino acids. Germline assignment: CDR1 SEHNR and CDR2 FQNEAQ (reference sequence). CDR3 sequence (DNA): TGTGCCAGCAACCTCGGAGCAGGGAACTACGAGCAGTACTTC. The encoded protein is CASNLGAGNYEQYF.

The rearrangement uses TRBV5-1 and TRBJ2-3; no definite D call. V lost 0 bases and J lost 14, with 16 bases in between. The CDR3 is 13 amino acids. The germline V gene encodes CDR1 SGHRS and CDR2 YFSETQ. The CDR3 nucleotides are TGCGCCAGCAGCTTGGGGCTGGGCAGTAGGCGGTATTTT. As protein: CASSLGLGSRRYF. Filled out from reference TRBV5-1 and TRBJ2-3, the complete variable domain reads KAGVTQTPRYLIKTRGQQVTLSCSPISGHRSVSWYQQTPGQGLQFLFEYFSETQRNKGNFPGRFSGRQFSNSRSEMNVSTLELGDSALYLCASSLGLGSRRYFGPGTRLTVL.

The chain uses TRBV5-5 and TRBJ2-5; D may be TRBD2 (6 bases). The V and J ends lost 4 bases and 4 bases respectively, with 20 bases between them. Per the germline V gene, CDR1 is SGHKS and CDR2 is YYEKEE (reference sequence). This CDR3 comprises 16 residues. The CDR3 loop reads CASSRRSGGSAETQYF. CDR3 DNA sequence: TGTGCCAGCAGCCGCCGCTCTGGGGGGTCCGCAGAGACCCAGTACTTC.

The J gene is TRBJ2-4, the V gene TRBV4-1; 8 bases are a match to TRBD2. The ends lost 3 bases at V and 8 bases at J; junction bases unmatched: 12. The CDR3 consists of 16 residues. CDR1 and CDR2 from the germline V gene are MGHRA and YSYEKL. CDR3 region: CASSQGLVGGVDIQYF. The CDR3, as DNA: TGCGCCAGCAGCCAGGGACTAGTGGGGGGGGTCGACATTCAGTACTTC.

This clone was found a few times. The chain links TRBV30 to TRBJ1-3; D remains unclear. The CDR3 length is 16 residues. Germline V gene lookup returns CDR1 GTSNPN and CDR2 SVGIG (reference sequence). Trimming shortened V by 1 base and J by 0 bases, and 13 bases separated the two germline ends. CDR3 DNA: TGTGCCTGGAGTGCCCCGCGGGGTCTCTCTGGAAACACCATATATTTT. This sequence encodes CAWSAPRGLSGNTIYF.

The count of this clone is one. The chain's CDR3 is CASSLLAGGTDTQYF. The DNA of the CDR3 is TGTGCCAGCAGTCTATTAGCGGGAGGTACAGATACGCAGTATTTT. The chain combines TRBV27 with TRBJ2-3, with 10 nucleotides matching TRBD2. The CDR3 sequence is 15 residues long. The junction had 5 bases not matched to a gene; V was cut back by 5 bases and J by 3 bases. From germline, CDR1 is MNHEY and CDR2 SMNVEV (reference sequence).

The rearrangement links TRBV6-1 to TRBJ1-1; D gene unclear. Trimming cost V 7 bases and J 11 bases, with 23 bases left between them. The germline gives CDR1 MNHNS, CDR2 SASEGT. The CDR3 runs 14 residues. The CDR3 region is CASILSIARPGAFF. The CDR3 DNA reads TGTGCCAGCATTTTATCGATCGCGCGCCCCGGGGCTTTCTTT.

The chain couples TRBV4-2 to TRBJ1-5, with unresolved D. The CDR3 length is 15 residues. V was cut by 0 bases and J by 5 bases, with 11 bases left in between. Germline-derived CDR1 and CDR2 are LGHNA and YNFKEQ. The CDR3 coding sequence is TGTGCCAGCAGCCAAGATGGGCACAATGATCAGCCCCAGCATTTT. It encodes CASSQDGHNDQPQHF.